The 2 T cell receptor beta chains listed next were all sequenced from one sample in a study of technical replicates of blood from a few donors. Measured with immunoSEQ multiplex PCR; TCRdb has only the in-frame clones, and not every one. The sample has 100,000 or so clones, 90% to 95% seen once. The sequenced material came from T cells isolated from PBMCs. These receptors were taken from a human donor in good health.

This sequence joins TRBV7-9 and TRBJ1-5; D gene unclear. CDR3 length equals 15 residues. Germline CDR1 and CDR2: SEHNR and FQNEAQ (reference sequence). Trimming stripped 1 base from V and 0 bases from J, with 7 bases between. The CDR3 is CASSLGRDSNQPQHF. For the CDR3, the DNA is TGTGCCAGCAGCTTAGGGCGGGATAGCAATCAGCCCCAGCATTTT. The full variable domain, completed using reference TRBV7-9 and TRBJ1-5, is DTGVSQNPRHKITKRGQNVTFRCDPISEHNRLYWYRQTLGQGPEFLTYFQNEAQLEKSRLLSDRFSAERPKGSFSTLEIQRTEQGDSAMYLCASSLGRDSNQPQHFGDGTRLSIL.

A single count supports this clone. This sequence joins TRBV15 and TRBJ2-7; 10 nucleotides match TRBD2. The length of the CDR3 is 15 residues. Looked up from germline, CDR1 is LNHNV and CDR2 is YYDKDF (reference sequence). Unmatched junction bases numbered 3, after V lost 0 bases and J lost 4 bases. CDR3 bases: TGTGCCACCAGCAGAGATAGGGGACTAGCGTACGAGCAGTACTTC. It specifies CATSRDRGLAYEQYF.